This entry features one TCR beta chain sequence. These data belong to a study of blood T cell repertoires in COVID-19. Across the study: PBMCs, B-cell-depleted T cells, or T cells provided the cDNA or gDNA that made up the material.

Per the original methods: Amplification of reference gene primers provided the estimated nucleated cell counts. Sequencing used immunoSEQ multiplex PCR; TCRdb keeps in-frame clones, though not all of them. Clone size and the V and J calls come from that table; the DNA yielded D and trimming. This sample has about 140,000 clones, with around 89% found just once. Source material: peripheral blood. The clonotype originates from a woman of 80 years or more with acute or convalescent COVID-19.

The CDR3 here is CSVGSGEDTQYF. The CDR3 DNA is TGCAGCGTCGGGAGCGGGGAAGATACGCAGTATTTT. The V gene is TRBV29-1, the J gene TRBJ2-3, with TRBD2 identical over 7 bases. Germline trimming cut 6 bases from V and 5 bases from J; bases unmatched to any gene: 5. The CDR3 covers 12 residues. Germline V gene lookup returns CDR1 SQVTM and CDR2 ANQGSEA.